This is a list of T cell receptor beta chains from one sample in a study of tumor-infiltrating lymphocytes in primary liver carcinoma. MiXCR, run by TCRdb on the multiplex PCR reads, gives a single entry per CDR3 protein. Of 300,000 to 350,000 distinct CDR3 sequences listed, about 65% are singletons. The sequenced sample consisted of peripheral blood. These TCRs come from a man aged 40-50 years with primary liver carcinoma and hepatitis B virus infection. CDR3s include the opening cysteine and the closing phenylalanine or tryptophan. D genes are given only for firm matches. Where a row states a size, it is once, few, many or the class of an expanded clone; other rows omit it.

J,V,D,size,DNA,CDR3
TRBJ2-2,TRBV20-1,TRBD2,NA,TGCAGTGCTAGATTCCGCCTAGCGGACGACACCGGGGAGCTGTTTTTT,CSARFRLADDTGELFF
TRBJ1-4,TRBV29-1,TRBD1,NA,TGCAGCGTTGTAATGGCGAAGGCGACAGGGAAGGCCTGGAATGAAAAACTGTTTTTT,CSVVMAKATGKAWNEKLFF
TRBJ2-7,TRBV6-1,NA,NA,TGTGCCTGCAGTGCAATACAGAGCTCCGAGCAGTACTTC,CACSAIQSSEQYF
TRBJ2-1,TRBV11-2,TRBD2,NA,TGTGCCAGCAGACCCCAGGGAGGGGCTAGACGGTTCTTC,CASRPQGGARRFF
TRBJ1-6,TRBV6-5,TRBD1,NA,TGTGCCAGCAGTTACACGACAGGGGATAACTCAGCCCTCCACTTT,CASSYTTGDNSALHF
TRBJ2-2,TRBV6-1,TRBD1,many,TGTGCCAGCAGTGAAAGAAGGGGCAGGGGGTCCGGGGAGCTGTTTTTT,CASSERRGRGSGELFF
TRBJ2-4,TRBV11-2,NA,NA,TGTACCAGCAGCTTACAAGGTAGTGACATTCAGTACTTC,CTSSLQGSDIQYF
TRBJ2-3,TRBV11-2,TRBD2,medium-sized,TGTGCCAGCAGCCTTAGCGGGGAAAGGGCAGATACGCAGTATTTT,CASSLSGERADTQYF
TRBJ1-2,TRBV28,TRBD1,NA,TGTGCCAGCAGTTCGGCGGACAGGGGAGCGTACTATGGCTACACCTTC,CASSSADRGAYYGYTF
TRBJ2-5,TRBV11-2,NA,once,TGTGACAGCAGCTCGCGGACAGACCGGCAAGAGACCCAGTACTTC,CDSSSRTDRQETQYF
TRBJ2-7,TRBV5-1,NA,once,TGCGCCAGCAGAACGGGTGAAGAGCAGTACTTC,CASRTGEEQYF
TRBJ2-5,TRBV12-3/TRBV12-4,NA,many,TGTGCCAGCAGTCCCCGGGGCCTAGGGACCCAGTACTTC,CASSPRGLGTQYF
TRBJ1-2,TRBV29-1,NA,NA,TGCAGCTTTGCCGGGGGGCAGATCCATGGCTACACCTTC,CSFAGGQIHGYTF
TRBJ2-7,TRBV11-1,TRBD2,NA,TGTGCCATCAGCTTTGGGACTAGTGACTACGAGCAGTACTTC,CAISFGTSDYEQYF
TRBJ1-6,TRBV11-2,NA,NA,TGTGCCAGCAGCTTAGGGGAGGACGGTTATAATTCACCCCTCCACTTT,CASSLGEDGYNSPLHF
TRBJ2-3,TRBV11-2,TRBD2,NA,TGTGCCAGCAGCACGACTAGCGGGAGAGCAGAAACGCAGTATTTT,CASSTTSGRAETQYF
TRBJ1-5,TRBV4-2,NA,many,TGTGCCAGCAGCCAAGATCAAAATCAGCCCCAGCATTTT,CASSQDQNQPQHF